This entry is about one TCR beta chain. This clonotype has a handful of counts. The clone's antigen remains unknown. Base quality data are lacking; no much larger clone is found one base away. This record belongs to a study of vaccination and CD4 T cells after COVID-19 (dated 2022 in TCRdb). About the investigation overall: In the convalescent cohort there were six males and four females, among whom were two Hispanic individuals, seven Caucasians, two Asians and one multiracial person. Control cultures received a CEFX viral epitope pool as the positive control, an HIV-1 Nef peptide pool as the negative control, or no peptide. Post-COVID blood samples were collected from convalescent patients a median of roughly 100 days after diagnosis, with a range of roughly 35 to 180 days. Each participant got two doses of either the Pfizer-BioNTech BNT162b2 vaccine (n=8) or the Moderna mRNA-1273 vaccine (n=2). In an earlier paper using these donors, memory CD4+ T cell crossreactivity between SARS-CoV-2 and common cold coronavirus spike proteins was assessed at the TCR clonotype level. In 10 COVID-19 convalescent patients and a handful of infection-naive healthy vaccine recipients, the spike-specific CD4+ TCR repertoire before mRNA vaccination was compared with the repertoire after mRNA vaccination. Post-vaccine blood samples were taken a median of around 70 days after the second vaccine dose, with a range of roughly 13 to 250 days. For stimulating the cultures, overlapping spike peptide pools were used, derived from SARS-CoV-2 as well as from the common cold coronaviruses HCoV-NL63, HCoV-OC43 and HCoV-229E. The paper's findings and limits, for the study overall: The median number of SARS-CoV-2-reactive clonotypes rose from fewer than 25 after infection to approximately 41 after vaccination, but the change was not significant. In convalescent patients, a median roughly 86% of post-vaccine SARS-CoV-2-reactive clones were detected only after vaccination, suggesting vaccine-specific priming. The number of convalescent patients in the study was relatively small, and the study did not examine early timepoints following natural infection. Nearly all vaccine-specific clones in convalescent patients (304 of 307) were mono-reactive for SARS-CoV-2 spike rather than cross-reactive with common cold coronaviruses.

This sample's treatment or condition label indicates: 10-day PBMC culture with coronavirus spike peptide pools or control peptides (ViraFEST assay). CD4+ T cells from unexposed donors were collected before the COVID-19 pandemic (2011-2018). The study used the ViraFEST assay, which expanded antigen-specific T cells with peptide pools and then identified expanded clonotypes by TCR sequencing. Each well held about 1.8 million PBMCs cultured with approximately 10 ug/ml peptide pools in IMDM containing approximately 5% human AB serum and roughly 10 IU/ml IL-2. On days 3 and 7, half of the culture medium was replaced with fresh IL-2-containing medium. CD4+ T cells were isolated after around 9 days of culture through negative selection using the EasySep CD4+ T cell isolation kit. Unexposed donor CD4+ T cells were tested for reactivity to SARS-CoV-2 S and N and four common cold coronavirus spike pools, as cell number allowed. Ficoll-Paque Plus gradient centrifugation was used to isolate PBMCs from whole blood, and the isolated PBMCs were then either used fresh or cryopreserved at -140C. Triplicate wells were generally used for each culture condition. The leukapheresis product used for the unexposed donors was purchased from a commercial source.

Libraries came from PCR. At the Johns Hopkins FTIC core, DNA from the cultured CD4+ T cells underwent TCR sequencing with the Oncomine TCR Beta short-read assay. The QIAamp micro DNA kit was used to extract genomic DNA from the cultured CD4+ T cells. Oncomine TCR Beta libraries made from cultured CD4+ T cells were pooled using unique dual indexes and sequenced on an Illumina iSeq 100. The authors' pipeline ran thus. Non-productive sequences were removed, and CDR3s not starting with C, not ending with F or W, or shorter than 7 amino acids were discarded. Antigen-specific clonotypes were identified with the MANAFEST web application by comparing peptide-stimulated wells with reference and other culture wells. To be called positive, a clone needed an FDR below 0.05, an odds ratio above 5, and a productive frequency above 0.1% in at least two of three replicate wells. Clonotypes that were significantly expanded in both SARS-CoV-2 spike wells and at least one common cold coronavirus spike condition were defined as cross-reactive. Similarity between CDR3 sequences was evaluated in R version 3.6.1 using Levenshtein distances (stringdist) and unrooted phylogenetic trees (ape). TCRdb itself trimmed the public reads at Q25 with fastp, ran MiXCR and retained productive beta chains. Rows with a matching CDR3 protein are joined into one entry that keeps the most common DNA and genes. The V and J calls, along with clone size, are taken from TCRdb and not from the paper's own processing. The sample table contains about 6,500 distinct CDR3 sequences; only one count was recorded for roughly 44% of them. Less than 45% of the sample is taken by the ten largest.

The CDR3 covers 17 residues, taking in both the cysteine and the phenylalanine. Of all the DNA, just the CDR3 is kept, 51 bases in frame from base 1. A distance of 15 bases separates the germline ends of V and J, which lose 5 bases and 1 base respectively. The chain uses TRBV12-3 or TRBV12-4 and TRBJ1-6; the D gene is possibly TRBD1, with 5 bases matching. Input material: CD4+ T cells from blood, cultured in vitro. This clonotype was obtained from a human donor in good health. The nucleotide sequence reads TGTGCCAGCAGTCGAACGGACATCTATTCCTATAATTCACCCCTCCACTTT. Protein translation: CASSRTDIYSYNSPLHF.